The 10 T cell receptor beta chains given below trace back to one sample, sequenced in a study of T cell responses to AZD1222 COVID-19 vaccine. Profiled with immunoSEQ multiplex PCR; TCRdb holds only in-frame clones, not every one. The data hold 120,000 or so clones, with around 92% observed a single time. The sample was peripheral blood, taken on day 0 of AZD1222 vaccination. These receptors originate from an adult in good health.

The genes are TRBV25-1 and TRBJ1-2; D gene uncertain. CDR1 MGHDK and CDR2 SYGVNS come from the germline V gene. The CDR3 is 13 amino acids. Trimming shortened V by 1 base and J by 1 base, and 4 bases separated the two germline ends. CDR3 sequence: CASSESGNYGYTF. Here the CDR3 DNA reads TGTGCCAGCAGTGAATCGGGTAACTATGGCTACACCTTC.

The rearrangement uses TRBV11-3 and TRBJ1-1, with D possibly matching TRBD1 (6 bases). Germline V gene data show CDR1 as SGHNT and CDR2 as YENEEA. The CDR3 extends over 12 amino acids. V was shortened by 0 bases and J by 12 bases, with 11 bases between the two germline ends. The CDR3 coding sequence is TGTGCCAGCAGCTTAGATACAGGGCCGACTTTCTTT. It codes for CASSLDTGPTFF. Variable domain in full (rest from reference TRBV11-3 and TRBJ1-1): EAGVVQSPRYKIIEKKQPVAFWCNPISGHNTLYWYLQNLGQGPELLIRYENEEAVDDSQLPKDRFSAERLKGVDSTLKIQPAELGDSAVYLCASSLDTGPTFFGQGTRLTVV.

The V gene is TRBV11-2, the J gene TRBJ2-3, with 11 bases that match TRBD2. Germline CDR1 SGHAT, CDR2 FQNNGV. Unmatched junction bases numbered 2, after V lost 6 bases and J lost 0 bases. The CDR3 runs to 15 residues. The CDR3 region is CASSSGGDSTDTQYF. The CDR3 DNA follows: TGTGCCAGCAGTAGCGGGGGGGATAGCACAGATACGCAGTATTTT. The full variable domain, completed using reference TRBV11-2 and TRBJ2-3, is EAGVAQSPRYKIIEKRQSVAFWCNPISGHATLYWYQQILGQGPKLLIQFQNNGVVDDSQLPKDRFSAERLKGVDSTLKIQPAKLEDSAVYLCASSSGGDSTDTQYFGPGTRLTVL.

V and J are TRBV27 and TRBJ1-1; TRBD1 is a possible D gene (5 bases). The V end lost 5 bases, the J end lost 3 bases, and 7 bases lay between the germline ends. The CDR3 is made up of 12 amino acids. Germline loops: CDR1 MNHEY, CDR2 SMNVEV (reference sequence). The CDR3 nucleotides are TGTGCCAGCAGTAGGGACCACACTGAAGCTTTCTTT. Residues: CASSRDHTEAFF.

The chain uses TRBV23-1 and TRBJ1-1; D is uncertain. TRBV23-1 is sorted into the ORF group, with uncertain function. This CDR3 region has 16 residues. Trimming left V 5 bases short and J 3 bases short, with 19 bases between. CDR3 coding DNA: TGCGCCAGCAGTTTCTGGGCCACCCAGTCGGACACTGAAGCTTTCTTT. Amino acid sequence: CASSFWATQSDTEAFF.

The gene calls are TRBV9 and TRBJ1-5; D perhaps matches TRBD1 (6 bases). Trimming removed 0 bases from V and 7 bases from J, with 14 bases in between. This CDR3 has 15 residues. Germline V gene lookup returns CDR1 SGDLS and CDR2 YYNGEE. The CDR3 DNA sequence: TGTGCCAGCAGCGTAGAGCCGGGGGCAGGGCAGCCCCAGCATTTT. Translated: CASSVEPGAGQPQHF.

This clone has only one observation. J is TRBJ2-5 and V is TRBV19; TRBD2 aligns across 8 bases. CDR3 length: 18 amino acids. In germline, CDR1 is LNHDA, CDR2 SQIVND (reference sequence). Trimming took 0 bases from V and 1 from J; bases not matched to a gene: 10. The CDR3 spells CASSIDRASGLSQETQYF. The CDR3 DNA is TGTGCCAGTAGTATAGATCGGGCTAGCGGGTTGAGCCAAGAGACCCAGTACTTC.

V is TRBV19 and J is TRBJ2-5; 12 bases line up with TRBD2. Germline V gives CDR1 LNHDA, CDR2 SQIVND (reference sequence). After removal of 5 bases from V and 0 bases from J, the junction contained 7 bases not matched to a gene. This CDR3 region has 17 residues. In DNA, the CDR3 is TGTGCCAGTAGTTCCCGTCGACTAGCGGGGGACCAAGAGACCCAGTACTTC. Its protein is CASSSRRLAGDQETQYF.

The rearrangement uses TRBV6-4 and TRBJ2-2; D is uncertain. CDR3 size: 13 residues. Germline CDR1 MRHNA, CDR2 SNTAGT. With 5 bases removed from V and 7 bases from J, the gap between germline ends came to 11 bases. In DNA, the CDR3 is TGTGCCAGCAGTCGTTCACTCCGCGGGGAGCTGTTTTTT. The encoded protein is CASSRSLRGELFF.

The CDR3 sequence is CASSESAPGEKLFF. Here the CDR3 DNA reads TGTGCCAGCAGTGAATCGGCACCCGGGGAAAAACTGTTTTTT. The V gene is TRBV2, the J gene TRBJ1-4; no reliable D call. Germline CDR1 SNHLY, CDR2 FYNNEI. V was trimmed by 2 bases and J by 8 bases, leaving 12 bases between them. The CDR3 is made up of 14 amino acids.